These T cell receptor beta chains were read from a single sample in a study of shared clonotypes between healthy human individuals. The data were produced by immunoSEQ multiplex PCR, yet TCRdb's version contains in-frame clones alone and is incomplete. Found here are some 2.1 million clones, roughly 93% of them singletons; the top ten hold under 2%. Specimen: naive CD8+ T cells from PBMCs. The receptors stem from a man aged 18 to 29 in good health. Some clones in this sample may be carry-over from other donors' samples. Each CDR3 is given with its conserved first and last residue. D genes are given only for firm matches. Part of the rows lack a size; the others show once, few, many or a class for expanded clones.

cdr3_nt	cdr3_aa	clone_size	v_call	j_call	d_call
TGTGCCAGCAGCTCCTCAGAGAACTATGGCTACACCTTC	CASSSSENYGYTF	once	TRBV13	TRBJ1-2	NA
TGCGCCAGCAGCCAGGAAGATATAAACCGCCCCTACGAGCAGTACTTC	CASSQEDINRPYEQYF	NA	TRBV4-1	TRBJ2-7	NA
TGTGCCAGCAGCCCGGGGTATGGCTACACCTTC	CASSPGYGYTF	once	TRBV7-9	TRBJ1-2	NA
TGTGCCAGCAGCGTAGGGCCAGTTGACTATGGCTACACCTTC	CASSVGPVDYGYTF	few	TRBV9	TRBJ1-2	NA
TGTGCCAGCAGCCTAGACTCACGTCTGAGGGGATACGAGCAGTACTTC	CASSLDSRLRGYEQYF	NA	TRBV7-2	TRBJ2-7	NA
TGTGCCAGCAGTTTCCAAACTAGCTTAGCCTCCTACGAGCAGTACTTC	CASSFQTSLASYEQYF	NA	TRBV28	TRBJ2-7	NA
TGTGCCAGTAGTCTTAGGACTAGCGGACCTACCGGGGAGCTGTTTTTT	CASSLRTSGPTGELFF	once	TRBV19	TRBJ2-2	TRBD2
TGTGCCAGCAGCCAGCCAGGGGCCACGGGCGAGCAGTACTTC	CASSQPGATGEQYF	NA	TRBV7-9	TRBJ2-7	NA
TGCGCCAGCAGCTTGGGAGACAGGGAAGGAGATACGCAGTATTTT	CASSLGDREGDTQYF	NA	TRBV5-1	TRBJ2-3	TRBD1
TGCGCCAGCAGTCAAGCGTCTAGAAGGTACAATGAGCAGTTCTTC	CASSQASRRYNEQFF	NA	TRBV23-1	TRBJ2-1	NA
TGCGCCAGCAGCCAAGATCCGGGCATGAACACTGAAGCTTTCTTT	CASSQDPGMNTEAFF	NA	TRBV4-3	TRBJ1-1	NA
TGTGCCAGCAGCCAGGGCACTGAAGCTTTCTTT	CASSQGTEAFF	few	TRBV4-2	TRBJ1-1	NA
TGTGCCAGCAGTTCGCCGCGGGACCGCTATAGCAATCAGCCCCAGCATTTT	CASSSPRDRYSNQPQHF	NA	TRBV28	TRBJ1-5	NA
TGTGCCATCCATGTGGGACAGGGGGCCTCCTATGGCTACACCTTC	CAIHVGQGASYGYTF	few	TRBV2	TRBJ1-2	TRBD1
TGTGCCAGCAGCCTGGACGGAAATGAAAAACTGTTTTTT	CASSLDGNEKLFF	few	TRBV2	TRBJ1-4	NA
TGTGCCAGCAACCCGGGGGACAGCATCTCCTCAAACTATGGCTACACCTTC	CASNPGDSISSNYGYTF	NA	TRBV9	TRBJ1-2	TRBD1
TGTGCCAGCGCGAGGGGAGCGAGGGAGGTAGATACGCAGTATTTT	CASARGAREVDTQYF	NA	TRBV28	TRBJ2-3	NA
TGTGCCAGTAGAGCTACTAGCGGTTACAATGAGCAGTTCTTC	CASRATSGYNEQFF	once	TRBV19	TRBJ2-1	TRBD2
TGTGCCACGCACCCCTACTCGACCCATGAGCAGTTCTTC	CATHPYSTHEQFF	NA	TRBV28	TRBJ2-1	NA
TGTGCCAGCAGTGAGTATAGCGGGGGTAGCTACAATGAGCAGTTCTTC	CASSEYSGGSYNEQFF	NA	TRBV25-1	TRBJ2-1	TRBD2
TGTGCCAGCAGTGAAGGGACAGTTACCGGTAGCTACACCTTC	CASSEGTVTGSYTF	NA	TRBV2	TRBJ1-2	NA
TGTGCCAGCAAATACTCTGACGAGCAGTACTTC	CASKYSDEQYF	few	TRBV7-9	TRBJ2-7	NA